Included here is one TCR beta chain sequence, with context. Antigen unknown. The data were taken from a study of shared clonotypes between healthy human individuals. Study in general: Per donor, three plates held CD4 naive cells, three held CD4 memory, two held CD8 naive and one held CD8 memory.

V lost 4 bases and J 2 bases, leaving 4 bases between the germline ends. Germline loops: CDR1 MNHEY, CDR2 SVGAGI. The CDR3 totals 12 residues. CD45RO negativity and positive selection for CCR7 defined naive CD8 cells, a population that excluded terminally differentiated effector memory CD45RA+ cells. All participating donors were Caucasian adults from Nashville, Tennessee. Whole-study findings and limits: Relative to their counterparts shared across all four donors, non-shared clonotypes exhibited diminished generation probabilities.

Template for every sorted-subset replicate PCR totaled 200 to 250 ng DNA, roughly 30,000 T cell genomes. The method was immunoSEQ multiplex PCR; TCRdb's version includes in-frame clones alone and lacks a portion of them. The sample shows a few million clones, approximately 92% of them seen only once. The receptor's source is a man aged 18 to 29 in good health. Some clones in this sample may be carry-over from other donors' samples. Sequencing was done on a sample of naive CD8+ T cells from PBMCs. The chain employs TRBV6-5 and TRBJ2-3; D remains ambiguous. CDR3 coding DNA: TGTGCCAGCAGTTCGAACACAGATACGCAGTATTTT. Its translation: CASSSNTDTQYF.